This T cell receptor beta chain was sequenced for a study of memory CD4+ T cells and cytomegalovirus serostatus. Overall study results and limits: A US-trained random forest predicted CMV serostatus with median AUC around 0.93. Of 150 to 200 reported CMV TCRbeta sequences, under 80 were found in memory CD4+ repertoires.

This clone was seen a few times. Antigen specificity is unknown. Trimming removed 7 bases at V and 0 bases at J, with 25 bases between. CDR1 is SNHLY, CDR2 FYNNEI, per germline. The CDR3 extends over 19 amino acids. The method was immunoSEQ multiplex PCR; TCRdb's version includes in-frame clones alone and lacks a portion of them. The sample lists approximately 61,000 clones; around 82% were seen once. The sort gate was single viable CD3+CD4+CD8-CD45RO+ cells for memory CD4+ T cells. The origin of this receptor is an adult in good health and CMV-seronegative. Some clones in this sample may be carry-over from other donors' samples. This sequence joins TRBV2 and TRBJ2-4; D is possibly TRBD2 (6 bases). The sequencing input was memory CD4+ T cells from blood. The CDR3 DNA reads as TGTGCCAGCACCCCACCACTGACCGGGGGAATACGAGCCAAAAACATTCAGTACTTC. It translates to CASTPPLTGGIRAKNIQYF.